The clone carrying this T cell receptor (beta chain) has just a few counts. Sequencing libraries of naive CD8 cells derived from around 20,000 to 1,000,000 sorted cells with 10%, 30% or 50% RNA. These data originate in a study of molecular identifiers for immune sequencing clone quantification. Methods described previously were used for bulk TCR libraries, and listed TCR primers were applied. TCRdb recomputed calls from the PCR reads with MiXCR, one row per CDR3 protein. The sample has roughly 100,000 distinct CDR3 sequences, about 35% seen once. Sequenced: naive CD8+ T cells from blood, with Jurkat cell RNA spiked in. Subset indicated: FACS-sorted CD8+CD4-CCR7+CD45RA+ naive T cells. The TCR originated in a human donor in good health. Some libraries in this study had Jurkat cell RNA spiked in.

The CDR3 DNA reads as TGTGCCAGCAGGTCAGGGGGGAACACTGAAGCTTTCTTT. It is translated as CASRSGGNTEAFF. The chain joins TRBV13 to TRBJ1-1; 7 nucleotides line up with TRBD1. The germline V gene encodes CDR1 PRHDT and CDR2 FYEKMQ (reference sequence). V lost 6 bases, J lost 1 base, and 2 bases stayed unmatched. The CDR3 runs 13 residues.